This passage covers 18 T cell receptor beta chains from one sample sequenced in a study of regulatory T cells in long-lasting Graves disease. This sample's time point: newly diagnosed GD, antithyroid drugs for less than 3 months. The TCR library was made from RNA extracted from PBMCs. HTBI primers from iRepertoire and Arm-PCR of CDR3 regions yielded the TCR beta libraries. Via MiXCR, TCRdb re-called the multiplex PCR reads, giving one row per CDR3 protein. In the table there are 390,000 or so distinct CDR3 sequences, about 11% of which are singletons. This same sample was also taken into another study, of T cells in Graves' hyperthyroidism and ophthalmopathy.

This specimen was peripheral blood mononuclear cells (PBMCs), taken at new diagnosis, from a patient treated with antithyroid drugs. The receptors come from a woman aged 18-30 years with Graves disease.

This clonotype was counted at least ten times. Germline is not matched at one junction end, which may reflect a read error. V and J are TRBV29-1 and TRBJ2-1; D might be TRBD2 (6 bases). Per the germline V gene, CDR1 is SQVTM and CDR2 is ANQGSEA. This CDR3 comprises 14 residues. CDR3 residues: CSVLTRQSSNEQFF. DNA of the CDR3: TGCAGCGTCTTGACTAGACAGTCCTCCAATGAGCAGTTCTTC.

This clonotype was detected many times. The chain combines TRBV5-1 with TRBJ1-2; no reliable D call. V dropped 6 bases and J dropped 4 bases, with 16 bases sitting between them. The CDR3 has 14 amino acids. Germline V gene lookup returns CDR1 SGHRS and CDR2 YFSETQ. Written as DNA, the CDR3 is TGCGCCAGCAACCTTATGGGCCAGTCCTATGGCTACACCTTC. Its protein product is CASNLMGQSYGYTF.

At least ten counts were recorded for this clonotype. A read error may account for a junction end that differs from germline. As DNA, the CDR3 is TGTGCCAGCAGATTAGGAATGAGGGAATGGGGTGAAGCTTTCTTT. Translating gives CASRLGMREWGEAFF. The chain has TRBV7-2 and TRBJ1-1; D not certain. CDR3 size: 15 residues. The germline V gene encodes CDR1 SGHTA and CDR2 FQGNSA.

In this sample, this clonotype turned up many times. V usage is TRBV13 and J usage is TRBJ2-5, with TRBD2 matching 12 bases. J was trimmed by 5 bases and V by 6 bases; bases with no gene match: 10. This CDR3 has 16 amino acids. Germline CDR1 reads PRHDT; CDR2 reads FYEKMQ (reference sequence). The CDR3: CASSSRLAGEGETQYF. The CDR3 region has the DNA TGTGCCAGCAGTTCTAGACTAGCGGGAGAGGGGGAGACCCAGTACTTC.

V gene TRBV6-2 or TRBV6-3 combines with J gene TRBJ1-6; D is possibly TRBD1 (6 bases). From germline, CDR1 is MNHEY and CDR2 SVGEGT. The germline V and J ends were trimmed by 5 bases and 16 bases, with 15 bases remaining between them. The CDR3 has 12 amino acids. This chain's CDR3 is CASSELGGTLHF. The CDR3 coding sequence is TGTGCCAGCAGTGAACTTGGGGGGACACTCCACTTT.

This clonotype was counted many times. V and J are TRBV27 and TRBJ1-2; D gene unclear. The CDR3 has 13 amino acids. V gave up 2 bases and J gave up 4 bases, with 8 bases separating them. Per the germline V gene, CDR1 is MNHEY and CDR2 is SMNVEV (reference sequence). CDR3 sequence: CASSLEIFYGYTF. The DNA of the CDR3 is TGTGCCAGCAGTTTAGAGATCTTCTATGGCTACACCTTC.

This clonotype was observed many times. The genes are TRBV29-1 and TRBJ1-5, with D possibly TRBD1 on 6 matching bases. CDR1 is SQVTM, CDR2 ANQGSEA, per germline. This CDR3 contains 12 residues. Trimming shortened V by 7 bases and J by 4 bases, and 11 bases separated the two germline ends. The CDR3 is CSAGTTNQPQHF. CDR3 sequence (DNA): TGCAGCGCGGGGACAACTAATCAGCCCCAGCATTTT.

This clonotype was observed at least ten times. The V and J genes are TRBV11-2 and TRBJ2-2; a weak D match, TRBD1 (6 bases). Germline V lookup: CDR1 SGHAT, CDR2 FQNNGV. This CDR3 is 15 amino acids long. Trimming removed 4 bases at V and 3 bases at J, with 12 bases between. The CDR3, as DNA: TGTGCCAGCAGCTCGGACAGATGGGACACCGGGGAGCTGTTTTTT. As protein: CASSSDRWDTGELFF.

This clonotype has a count of ten or more. The chain has TRBV27 and TRBJ2-5, with a weak D call TRBD2 (6 bases). In germline, CDR1 is MNHEY, CDR2 SMNVEV (reference sequence). Trimming stripped 3 bases from V and 2 bases from J, with 10 bases between. The CDR3 spans 14 residues. The CDR3 DNA reads as TGTGCCAGCAGTTTCTGGGACTCTCAAGAGACCCAGTACTTC. Translation gives CASSFWDSQETQYF.

This clonotype has ten or more counts. The chain has TRBV2 and TRBJ1-2; the match to TRBD1 covers 10 bases. From germline, CDR1 is SNHLY and CDR2 FYNNEI. This CDR3 region has 15 residues. The trim removed 3 bases at V and 5 bases at J, leaving 6 bases unmatched. The CDR3 loop is CASSEWTGGEYGYTF. CDR3 DNA: TGTGCCAGCAGTGAGTGGACAGGGGGGGAGTATGGCTACACCTTC.

This clonotype was picked up many times. The chain joins TRBV27 to TRBJ2-3; a possible D gene is TRBD2 (5 bases). Trimming stripped 5 bases from V and 1 base from J, with 16 bases between. The CDR3 covers 16 residues. CDR1 is MNHEY and CDR2 is SMNVEV in the germline V gene (reference sequence). CDR3 bases: TGTGCCAGCAGTCCGAGAGGGAGTTTAGGCACAGATACGCAGTATTTT. The encoded protein is CASSPRGSLGTDTQYF.

This clonotype was recorded a few times. The chain links TRBV7-2 to TRBJ1-1; no firm D call. CDR3 length: 12 residues. Germline V CDR1 and CDR2: SGHTA, FQGNSA. The V end was cut by 6 bases, the J end by 4 bases, with 9 bases between. The DNA of the CDR3 is TGTGCCAGCAGTCACAGTGGCACTGAAGCTTTCTTT. Protein product: CASSHSGTEAFF.

This chain links TRBV10-3 with TRBJ2-1; D perhaps matches TRBD1 (6 bases). Trimming removed 1 base at V and 2 bases at J, with 9 bases between. The length of the CDR3 is 15 residues. Per the germline V gene, CDR1 is ENHRY and CDR2 is SYGVKD. This CDR3 is CAISEFQGPYNEQFF. The DNA for the CDR3 is TGTGCCATCAGTGAGTTCCAGGGGCCCTACAATGAGCAGTTCTTC.

At least ten counts were recorded for this clonotype. The V and J genes are TRBV28 and TRBJ1-3; D is possibly TRBD1 (5 bases). V lost 8 bases to trimming and J lost 7 bases, with 12 bases between them. Germline assignment: CDR1 MDHEN and CDR2 SYDVKM. The CDR3 is 12 amino acids. The CDR3 DNA reads TGTGCCAGCGGGGGGAAGGGGAACACCATATATTTT. Its translation: CASGGKGNTIYF.

This clonotype was found many times. J is TRBJ2-5 and V is TRBV9, with 7 nucleotides matching TRBD2. Germline V lookup: CDR1 SGDLS, CDR2 YYNGEE. The J segment lost 5 bases and the V segment lost 3 bases, leaving 13 bases of the junction unmatched. The CDR3 runs to 16 residues. Written as DNA, the CDR3 is TGTGCCAGCAGCGCCGGGAGGTGGGGATCGGGGGAGACCCAGTACTTC. Its translation: CASSAGRWGSGETQYF.

This clonotype was recorded many times. The chain carries TRBV5-4 and TRBJ2-2, with 9 bases matching TRBD2. The germline V gene encodes CDR1 SGHNT and CDR2 YYREEE (reference sequence). V was pared by 4 bases and J by 6 bases, with 7 bases of the junction left unmatched. The CDR3 consists of 15 residues. The CDR3 DNA reads as TGTGCCAGCAGCACCTGGACTAGCGCCTCCGGGGAGCTGTTTTTT. Protein: CASSTWTSASGELFF. The variable domain in full, with the rest retrieved from reference TRBV5-4 and TRBJ2-2, is ETGVTQSPTHLIKTRGQQVTLRCSSQSGHNTVSWYQQALGQGPQFIFQYYREEENGRGNFPPRFSGLQFPNYSSELNVNALELDDSALYLCASSTWTSASGELFFGEGSRLTVL.

The chain employs TRBV9 and TRBJ1-1; no clear D gene. CDR1 is SGDLS, CDR2 YYNGEE, per germline. The CDR3 has 12 amino acids. The V and J ends lost 3 bases and 7 bases respectively, with 10 bases between them. CDR3 nucleotide sequence: TGTGCCAGCAGCGCGCGAGAAAATGAAGCTTTCTTT. This translates into CASSARENEAFF.

The CDR3 DNA reads as TGCGCCAGCAGCTCTAGCGGGAGCTACAATGAGCAGTTCTTC. Amino acids: CASSSSGSYNEQFF. J is TRBJ2-1 and V is TRBV5-1, with 10 positions matching TRBD2. The germline CDR1 and CDR2 sequences are SGHRS and YFSETQ. V lost 3 bases, J lost 3 bases, and 0 bases stayed unmatched. This CDR3 is 14 amino acids long.